This T cell receptor (beta chain) was captured in a study of cytomegalovirus exposure and HLA in healthy donors. CDR1 SGHNT and CDR2 YYREEE come from the germline V gene (reference sequence). This CDR3 has 15 amino acids. V lost 0 bases and J 0 bases, leaving 9 bases between the germline ends. The PCR employed 60 Vbeta primers together with 13 Jbeta primers. Some clones are missing from TCRdb's copy, which holds only in-frame ones; the method was immunoSEQ multiplex PCR. The sample holds roughly 190,000 clones; about 9.4% are singletons and the top ten take approximately 1.4%. Overall study findings and caveats: V- and J-gene trimming of TCR beta was linked (in a later analysis) to a missense DCLRE1C variant. Rates of TCR association differed by HLA locus in a later analysis, with DRB1 highest and HLA-C lowest.

Note on this clone: Its specificity is not known.

The sequenced sample consisted of PBMCs. V is TRBV5-4 and J is TRBJ1-1; D remains unclear. The TCR comes from a woman aged 25-40 years in good health and CMV-seropositive. This CDR3 reads CASSLEQTMNTEAFF. The CDR3 bases are TGTGCCAGCAGCTTGGAACAGACTATGAACACTGAAGCTTTCTTT.